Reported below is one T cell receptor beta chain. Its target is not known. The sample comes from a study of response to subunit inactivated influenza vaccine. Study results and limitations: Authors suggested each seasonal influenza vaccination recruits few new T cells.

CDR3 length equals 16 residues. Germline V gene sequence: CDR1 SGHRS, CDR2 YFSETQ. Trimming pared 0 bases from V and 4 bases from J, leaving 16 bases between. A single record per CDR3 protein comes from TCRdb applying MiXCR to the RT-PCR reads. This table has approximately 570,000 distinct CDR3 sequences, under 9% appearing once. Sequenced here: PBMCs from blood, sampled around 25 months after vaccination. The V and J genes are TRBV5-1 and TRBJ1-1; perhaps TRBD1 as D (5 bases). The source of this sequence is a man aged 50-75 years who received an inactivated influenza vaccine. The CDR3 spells CASSLAPGGSGTEAFF. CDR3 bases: TGCGCCAGCAGCTTGGCCCCCGGGGGTTCAGGCACTGAAGCTTTCTTT.